The 21 T cell receptor beta chains below all came from one sample that was sequenced in a study of T cell repertoires in cytomegalovirus infection. These receptors lack a known antigen. TCRdb processed the reads anew with MiXCR; each CDR3 protein has one entry. The sample includes about 900,000 distinct CDR3 sequences, roughly 30% of them seen just once. Specimen: cultured CD8+ T cells from PBMCs, collected from culture after CMV antigen stimulation. Source of these receptors: a human donor in good health (CMV status not recorded). Some clones in this sample may be carry-over from other donors' samples.

This clonotype showed up just a few times. The V gene is TRBV14, the J gene TRBJ2-1; D is unclear. The germline V gene encodes CDR1 SGHDN and CDR2 FVKESK. This CDR3 is built from 13 residues. V lost 6 bases and J 7 bases, leaving 13 bases between the germline ends. CDR3 amino acids: CASRPFEGNEQFF. CDR3 bases: TGTGCCAGCAGGCCTTTCGAAGGTAATGAGCAGTTCTTC.

The V and J genes are TRBV4-1 and TRBJ2-7; TRBD1 might be the D (5 bases). V lost 5 bases and J 5 bases, leaving 10 bases between the germline ends. CDR1 and CDR2 from the germline V gene are MGHRA and YSYEKL. This CDR3 is 12 amino acids long. CDR3 bases: TGCGCCAGCAGCGGAGAAGGGGACGAGCAGTACGTC. Its translation: CASSGEGDEQYV.

As regards this clonotype: One junction end disagrees with the germline gene, perhaps due to a read error. The V gene is TRBV10-3, the J gene TRBJ2-6; 8 positions agree with TRBD1. The CDR3 runs to 17 residues. CDR1 is ENHRY and CDR2 is SYGVKD in the germline V gene. This CDR3 is CAISEGQGYSGTNVLTF. CDR3 bases: TGTGCCATCAGTGAGGGACAGGGTTACTCTGGGACCAACGTCCTGACTTTC.

At least ten counts were recorded for this clonotype. V usage is TRBV7-9 and J usage is TRBJ2-3; tentatively, D is TRBD1 (5 bases). The V end lost 4 bases, the J end lost 0 bases, and 17 bases lay between the germline ends. CDR1 and CDR2 (germline): SEHNR, FQNEAQ (reference sequence). The CDR3 is 17 residues long. CDR3 region: CASSSYADRASTDTQYF. The CDR3 region has the DNA TGTGCCAGCAGCTCGTATGCCGACAGAGCTAGCACAGATACGCAGTATTTT.

The chain couples TRBV7-9 to TRBJ2-7; D is possibly TRBD1 or TRBD2 (5 bases each). The length of the CDR3 is 14 residues. V was trimmed by 10 bases and J by 3 bases, leaving 19 bases between them. Germline assignment: CDR1 SEHNR and CDR2 FQNEAQ (reference sequence). This CDR3 is CATKPGTPVYEQYF. CDR3 nucleotides: TGTGCCACTAAACCCGGGACCCCCGTCTACGAGCAGTACTTC. Together with reference TRBV7-9 and TRBJ2-7, the CDR3 gives the full variable domain: DTGVSQNPRHKITKRGQNVTFRCDPISEHNRLYWYRQTLGQGPEFLTYFQNEAQLEKSRLLSDRFSAERPKGSFSTLEIQRTEQGDSAMYLCATKPGTPVYEQYFGPGTRLTVT.

The J gene is TRBJ1-2, the V gene TRBV7-9, with 8 bases lining up with TRBD1. The V gene's germline CDR1 is SEHNR and CDR2 FQNEAQ (reference sequence). The V and J ends lost 3 bases and 8 bases, in that order; junction bases with no gene match: 5. There are 13 residues in the CDR3. In DNA form, the CDR3 reads TGTGCCAGCAGCTTGGGACAGGTTGAGGGCTACACCTTC. Encoded protein: CASSLGQVEGYTF.

In regard to this clonotype: The CDR3 end shows no conserved phenylalanine or tryptophan, and so a read error is likely. V gene TRBV5-4 combines with J gene TRBJ2-5; D gene unclear. The CDR3 consists of 13 residues. Trimming shortened V by 0 bases and J by 2 bases, and 5 bases separated the two germline ends. CDR1 is SGHNT, CDR2 YYREEE, per germline (reference sequence). The DNA for the CDR3 is TGTGCCAGCAGCTTGGAGGTACAAGAGACCCAGTACTCC. Translating gives CASSLEVQETQYS.

About this clonotype: The conserved phenylalanine or tryptophan is not found at the CDR3 terminus, so this likely reflects a read error. The CDR3 is CASMGFANEKLFC. The CDR3 DNA reads as TGTGCCAGCATGGGGTTTGCTAATGAAAAACTGTTTTGT. This chain links TRBV27 with TRBJ1-4, with D hard to call. Deletions cut 7 bases from V and 3 bases from J, with 9 bases between. CDR3 length: 13 amino acids. Germline CDR1 is MNHEY and CDR2 is SMNVEV (reference sequence).

This clonotype was detected only a few times. The chain joins TRBV18 to TRBJ2-4, with TRBD1 as a possible D gene (5 bases). V was clipped by 3 bases and J by 3 bases, with 9 bases between them. Germline-derived CDR1 and CDR2 are KGHSH and LQKENI. The CDR3 loop spans 14 amino acids. DNA for the CDR3: TGTGCCAGCTCACCCACGGACAACAAAAACATTCAGTACTTC. Translating it yields CASSPTDNKNIQYF.

Remarks on this clonotype: A junction end diverges from the germline sequence, so it may reflect a read error. The chain is built from TRBV7-6 and TRBJ2-7, with 7 positions matching TRBD2. This CDR3 has 12 amino acids. CDR1 and CDR2 (germline): SGHVS, FNYEAQ. In DNA, the CDR3 is TGTGTCAGCAGCTTAGTGGTGGGACTACTCTTTTTC. It codes for CVSSLVVGLLFF.

Comment on this clonotype: One end of the junction does not line up with germline, which may come from a read error. The chain couples TRBV11-3 to TRBJ1-1; the D gene is possibly TRBD1 (6 bases). Germline V gives CDR1 SGHNT, CDR2 YENEEA. The CDR3 spans 16 residues. In nucleotides, the CDR3 is TGTGCCAGCAACTTAGATGGCGCGGGGGCGAACACTGAAGCTTTCTTT. Translation gives CASNLDGAGANTEAFF.

Points on this clonotype: A much larger clone is a single base away; this may be a read error. The chain is built from TRBV12-3 or TRBV12-4 and TRBJ2-7, with D tentatively TRBD1 or TRBD2 (5 bases each). The CDR3 contains 13 residues. The CDR3 nucleotides read TGTACCAGCAGTGCGACAGAGGGATACGAGCAGTACTTC. Its translation: CTSSATEGYEQYF.

The chain recombines TRBV14 with TRBJ2-6; perhaps TRBD2 as D (6 bases). Germline V gene sequence: CDR1 SGHDN, CDR2 FVKESK. CDR3 length: 17 residues. Trimming took off 1 base at V and 4 bases at J, with 14 bases between the two ends. This CDR3 reads CASSQGGLGSGANVLTF. As DNA, the CDR3 is TGTGCCAGCAGCCAAGGGGGACTCGGTTCGGGGGCCAACGTCCTGACTTTC.

Comments on this clonotype: Sequence at one end of the junction differs from germline and may be a read error. The chain joins TRBV7-6 to TRBJ2-3; 9 bases are a match to TRBD2. The CDR3 totals 15 residues. CDR1 SGHVS and CDR2 FNYEAQ come from the germline V gene. CDR3 region: CASSPRGGDMGTQYF. DNA for the CDR3: TGTGCTAGCAGCCCGCGCGGGGGGGATATGGGTACGCAGTATTTT.

For this clonotype: Sequence at one end of the junction differs from germline and may be a read error. The V gene is TRBV12-3 or TRBV12-4, the J gene TRBJ1-1; D possibly corresponds to TRBD1 (6 bases). The CDR3 length is 17 residues. CDR3 loop: CVSSPGQLVTENTEAFF. CDR3 coding DNA: TGTGTCAGCAGCCCGGGACAACTGGTCACGGAGAACACTGAAGCTTTCTTT.

This clonotype was counted ten times or more. In DNA form, the CDR3 reads TGTGCCAGCAGCTCCGGCTCAGGGGAGTATGGAAACACCATATATTTT. As protein: CASSSGSGEYGNTIYF. The J gene is TRBJ1-3, the V gene TRBV12-3 or TRBV12-4; possible D gene TRBD1, 6 bases. Between the trimmed V and J ends, which lost 6 bases and 3 bases, there was a span of 18 bases. The CDR3 loop spans 16 amino acids.

This clonotype was seen repeatedly, ten times or more. The J gene is TRBJ2-1, the V gene TRBV7-2; D might be TRBD2 (6 bases). The V and J ends lost 5 bases and 7 bases respectively, with 12 bases between them. The CDR3 extends over 13 amino acids. Looked up from germline, CDR1 is SGHTA and CDR2 is FQGNSA. For the CDR3, the DNA is TGTGCCAGCAGCCCCCGGGGGTTTAATGAGCAGTTCTTC. Protein sequence: CASSPRGFNEQFF. Drawing the rest from reference TRBV7-2 and TRBJ2-1, the complete variable domain is GAGVSQSPSNKVTEKGKDVELRCDPISGHTALYWYRQSLGQGLEFLIYFQGNSAPDKSGLPSDRFSAERTGGSVSTLTIQRTQQEDSAVYLCASSPRGFNEQFFGPGTRLTVL.

This clonotype occurred a few times. The chain couples TRBV29-1 to TRBJ2-2; TRBD1 aligns across 8 bases. The CDR3 has 12 amino acids. V dropped 7 bases and J dropped 6; count of bases not matched to a gene: 4. CDR1 is SQVTM and CDR2 is ANQGSEA in the germline V gene. CDR3 in amino acids: CSADRGAGELFF. The CDR3, as DNA: TGCAGCGCTGACAGGGGAGCCGGGGAGCTGTTTTTT.

The table lists this clonotype with a few counts. The V and J genes are TRBV7-8 and TRBJ1-3, with 7 bases identical to TRBD1. This CDR3 has 16 amino acids. Germline values: CDR1 SGHVS, CDR2 FQNEAQ. The V segment lost 5 bases and the J segment 0 bases; nucleotides outside the gene matches: 7. The CDR3 bases are TGTGCCAGCAGCCCAGGGGGGCTTAGCTCTGGAAACACCATATATTTT. Amino acid sequence: CASSPGGLSSGNTIYF. The full variable domain, its missing parts supplied by reference TRBV7-8 and TRBJ1-3, is GAGVSQSPRYKVAKRGQDVALRCDPISGHVSLFWYQQALGQGPEFLTYFQNEAQLDKSGLPSDRFFAERPEGSVSTLKIQRTQQEDSAVYLCASSPGGLSSGNTIYFGEGSWLTVV.

This clonotype was recorded many times. This chain links TRBV6-1 with TRBJ2-3, with 8 nucleotides matching TRBD1. The CDR3 spans 15 residues. The V and J ends lost 3 bases and 3 bases, in that order; junction bases with no gene match: 5. The germline CDR1 and CDR2 sequences are MNHNS and SASEGT. CDR3 loop: CASSDRGQYTDTQYF. The CDR3, as DNA: TGTGCCAGCAGTGACAGGGGGCAGTATACAGATACGCAGTATTTT.

This clonotype was counted ten times or more. The chain employs TRBV7-9 and TRBJ2-7, with D perhaps matching TRBD1 (7 bases). Germline CDR1 SEHNR, CDR2 FQNEAQ (reference sequence). The V end was cut by 5 bases, the J end by 2 bases, with 10 bases between. This CDR3 spans 13 amino acids. CDR3 sequence (DNA): TGTGCCAGCAGCCCAGGGGGGACCTACGAGCAGTACTTC. This translates into CASSPGGTYEQYF.